This T cell receptor beta chain appears in the sequencing data of a study of T cells in localized non-small cell lung cancer. This clone was recorded a few times. Its antigen is not known. Findings and limits, study-wide: Only one tumor region went through sequencing, so heterogeneity may still be there. Of the tissues analyzed, uninvolved adjacent lung showed maximal T cell clonality, greater than tumor.

Sequencing used immunoSEQ multiplex PCR; TCRdb keeps in-frame clones, though not all of them. The data hold 2,000 to 2,500 clones, with 20% to 25% observed a single time. The receptor was isolated from a woman aged 40-69 years with stage I lung adenocarcinoma. The sample consisted of lung tumor tissue, taken before any cancer treatment.

The CDR3 reads CASSQTGMGYEQYF. CDR3 bases: TGTGCCAGCAGCCAGACAGGGATGGGCTACGAGCAGTACTTC. V usage is TRBV2 and J usage is TRBJ2-7; 7 nucleotides match TRBD1. Trimming took 6 bases from V and 3 from J; bases not matched to a gene: 8. Germline assignment: CDR1 SNHLY and CDR2 FYNNEI. The CDR3 runs to 14 residues.